This TCR beta chain is drawn from a study of blood T cell repertoires in COVID-19. On the study more broadly: From T cells, B-cell-depleted T cells, or PBMCs came the material, which was cDNA or gDNA.

The germline V and J ends were trimmed by 2 bases and 4 bases, with 9 bases remaining between them. CDR1 is SGHVS, CDR2 FQNEAQ, per germline. The CDR3 totals 14 residues. Generated by immunoSEQ multiplex PCR, the TCRdb table keeps only in-frame clones and is missing some. Here the sample spans 100,000 to 120,000 clones, roughly 88% being singletons. The sample taken for sequencing was peripheral blood. This clonotype was sampled from a woman in her seventies who had recovered from COVID-19. V gene TRBV7-8 combines with J gene TRBJ1-5; possibly TRBD1 for D (6 bases). The CDR3 sequence: CASSLLDRNQPQHF. CDR3 sequence (DNA): TGTGCCAGCAGCTTACTCGACAGGAATCAGCCCCAGCATTTT.